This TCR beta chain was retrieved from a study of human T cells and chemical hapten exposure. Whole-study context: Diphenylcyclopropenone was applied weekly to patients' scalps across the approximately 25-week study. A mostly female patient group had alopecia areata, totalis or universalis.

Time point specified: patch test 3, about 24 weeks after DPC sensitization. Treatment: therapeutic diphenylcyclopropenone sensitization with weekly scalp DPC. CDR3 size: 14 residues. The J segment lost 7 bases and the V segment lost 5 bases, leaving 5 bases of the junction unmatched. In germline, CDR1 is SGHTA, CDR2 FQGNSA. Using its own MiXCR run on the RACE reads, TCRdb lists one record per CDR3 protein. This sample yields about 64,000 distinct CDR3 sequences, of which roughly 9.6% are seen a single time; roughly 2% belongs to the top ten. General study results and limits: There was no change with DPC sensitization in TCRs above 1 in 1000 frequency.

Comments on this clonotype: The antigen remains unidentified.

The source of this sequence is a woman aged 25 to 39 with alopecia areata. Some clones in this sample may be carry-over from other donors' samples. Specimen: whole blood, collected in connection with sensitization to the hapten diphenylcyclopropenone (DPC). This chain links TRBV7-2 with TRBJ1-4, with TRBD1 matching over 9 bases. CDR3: CASSPDRGIEKLFF. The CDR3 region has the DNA TGTGCCAGCAGCCCGGACAGGGGAATTGAAAAACTGTTTTTT.